This T cell receptor (beta chain) was identified in a study of blood T cell repertoires in COVID-19. Looked up from germline, CDR1 is LGHNA and CDR2 is YNFKEQ. This CDR3 is built from 15 residues. Between the trimmed V and J ends, which lost 1 base and 1 base, there was a span of 10 bases. TCRdb's copy holds only in-frame clones and misses some; the assay was immunoSEQ multiplex PCR. The sample holds almost 80,000 clones, over 75% seen once. The chain is built from TRBV4-2 and TRBJ1-2; D gene ambiguous. The sequence was obtained from a woman aged 80 or over with acute or convalescent COVID-19. Source material: peripheral blood. CDR3: CASSQGASNNYGYTF. In DNA form, the CDR3 reads TGTGCCAGCAGCCAAGGGGCCAGCAATAACTATGGCTACACCTTC.